The clone carrying this T cell receptor (beta chain) was counted only a few times. Some clones are missing from TCRdb's copy, which holds only in-frame ones; the method was immunoSEQ multiplex PCR. The table records about 310,000 clones, around 90% of them present only once. Germline V gene sequence: CDR1 SGHDT, CDR2 YYEEEE. This CDR3 is built from 15 residues. V dropped 6 bases and J dropped 6; count of bases not matched to a gene: 14. The data derive from a study of blood T cell repertoires in COVID-19. Study-level background: From T cells, B-cell-depleted T cells, or PBMCs came the material, which was cDNA or gDNA.

Seattle enrolled patients during active infection and tracked them longitudinally. This sequence originates from a woman in her thirties or forties with COVID-19, enrolled during active disease. Input material: peripheral blood. The chain uses TRBV5-6 and TRBJ2-7; 8 bases map to TRBD1. CDR3 nucleotide sequence: TGTGCCAGCACCTTTTTGGACAGGGAGTTTCCCGAGCAGTACTTC. Protein sequence: CASTFLDREFPEQYF.